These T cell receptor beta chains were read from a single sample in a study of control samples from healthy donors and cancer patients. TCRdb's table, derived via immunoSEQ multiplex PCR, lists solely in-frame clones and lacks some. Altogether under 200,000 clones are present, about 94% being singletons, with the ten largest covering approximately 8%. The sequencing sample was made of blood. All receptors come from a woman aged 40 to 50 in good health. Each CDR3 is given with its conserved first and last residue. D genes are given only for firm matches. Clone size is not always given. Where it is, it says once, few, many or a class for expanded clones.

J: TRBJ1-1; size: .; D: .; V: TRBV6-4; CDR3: CASSDSAGPGTEAFF; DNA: TGTGCCAGCAGTGACTCGGCAGGGCCCGGGACTGAAGCTTTCTTT
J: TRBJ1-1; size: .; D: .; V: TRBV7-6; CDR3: CASSQGGGNTEAFF; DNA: TGTGCCAGCAGCCAGGGAGGGGGGAACACTGAAGCTTTCTTT
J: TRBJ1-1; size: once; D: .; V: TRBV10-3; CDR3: CAISEMGFTEAFF; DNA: TGTGCCATCAGTGAGATGGGGTTCACTGAAGCTTTCTTT
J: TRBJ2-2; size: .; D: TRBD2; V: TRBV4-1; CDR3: CASSQVRGDGELFF; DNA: TGCGCCAGCAGCCAAGTTCGGGGGGACGGGGAGCTGTTTTTT
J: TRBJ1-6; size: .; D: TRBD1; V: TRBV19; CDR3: CASSKDRGSPLHF; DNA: TGTGCCAGTAGTAAAGACAGGGGTTCACCCCTCCACTTT
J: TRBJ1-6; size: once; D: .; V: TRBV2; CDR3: CASSEMGPYNSPLHF; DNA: TGTGCCAGCAGTGAAATGGGCCCCTATAATTCACCCCTCCACTTT
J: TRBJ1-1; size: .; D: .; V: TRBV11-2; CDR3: CASSLKANTEAFF; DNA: TGTGCCAGCAGCTTAAAGGCTAACACTGAAGCTTTCTTT
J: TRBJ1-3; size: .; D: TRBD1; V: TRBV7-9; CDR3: CASSTTTGDRNTIYF; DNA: TGTGCCAGCAGCACAACTACAGGGGATAGAAACACCATATATTTT
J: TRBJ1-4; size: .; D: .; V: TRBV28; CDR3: CASSLFVGPRLFF; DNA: TGTGCCAGCAGTTTATTTGTGGGGCCACGGCTGTTTTTT
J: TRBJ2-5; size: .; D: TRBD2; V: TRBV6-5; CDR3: CASSYSGLAGEETQYF; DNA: TGTGCCAGCAGTTACTCGGGACTAGCGGGAGAAGAGACCCAGTACTTC